Listed below are T cell receptor beta chains from one sample, sequenced in a study of shared clonotypes between healthy human individuals. Sequencing was performed with immunoSEQ multiplex PCR; in TCRdb, only in-frame clones are kept and a portion is missing. The data hold approximately 2.5 million clones, with more than 90% observed a single time. The sequencing input was naive CD4+ T cells sorted from blood. The receptors stem from a man younger than 30 in good health. Both conserved end residues are part of each CDR3.

v_call	cdr3_length	j_call	cdr3_aa
TRBV11-2	17	TRBJ2-1	CASSHERAGGPYNEQFF
TRBV19	14	TRBJ1-2	CASKATGGNYGYTF
TRBV4-3	16	TRBJ2-1	CASSQSGTALNNEQFF
TRBV30	13	TRBJ2-2	CACPWGNGGELFF
TRBV5-4	14	TRBJ2-5	CASSSTSGGETQYF
TRBV28	13	TRBJ2-2	CASSLGQTGELFF
TRBV28	15	TRBJ2-5	CASSYSGGARETQYF
TRBV18	13	TRBJ1-1	CASSPDLNTEAFF
TRBV5-5	14	TRBJ1-5	CASGVGVSNQPQHF
TRBV18	14	TRBJ2-5	CASSPGTTQETQYF
TRBV29-1	10	TRBJ1-1	CSRGNTEAFF
TRBV6-6	15	TRBJ1-1	CASSYLRQGDTEAFF
TRBV5-5	19	TRBJ1-5	CASSLGFSLPGFSNQPQHF
TRBV5-1	15	TRBJ1-5	CASSLTGQSNQPQHF
TRBV4-1	16	TRBJ2-2	CASSHPGQTNTGELFF
TRBV5-1	15	TRBJ2-5	CASSSAGGLEETQYF
TRBV7-2	14	TRBJ1-2	CASSLTTANYGYTF
TRBV10-3	16	TRBJ2-6	CAIRGQEVSGANVLTF
TRBV7-2	14	TRBJ1-2	CASSLEIGMYGYTF
TRBV4-3	18	TRBJ2-2	CASSQDAAGLPNTGELFF
TRBV23-1	16	TRBJ2-5	CASSHPGQGAGETQYF
TRBV6-5	15	TRBJ1-2	CASSQDRGTYYGYTF
TRBV7-9	14	TRBJ1-5	CASSGDTHNQPQHF
TRBV4-1	16	TRBJ2-2	CASRRNSGGGTGELFF
TRBV2	15	TRBJ2-6	CASSELGAGANVLTF
TRBV11-3	15	TRBJ2-7	CASSAETGTGQEQYF
TRBV19	16	TRBJ2-3	CASSLPLAASTDTQYF
TRBV10-3	18	TRBJ2-3	CAISGRPTWTGDPDTQYF
TRBV2	14	TRBJ2-7	CASSEGTGAYEQYF
TRBV5-6	14	TRBJ2-7	CASSGLGGSYEQYF
TRBV6-5	15	TRBJ1-1	CASSYTPSRGTEAFF
TRBV12-5	13	TRBJ2-2	CASGLGAPGELFF
TRBV10-2	15	TRBJ2-3	CASSPGTSGGDTQYF
TRBV7-3	16	TRBJ2-1	CASSLTSGLAGGEQFF
TRBV5-1	15	TRBJ1-1	CASSLAGAGTTEAFF
TRBV7-2	14	TRBJ1-3	CASSRHQPGNTIYF
TRBV19	18	TRBJ1-2	CASSETRGAKFKFYGYTF
TRBV5-4	16	TRBJ1-6	CASSFMGQGGRSPLHF
TRBV6-6	14	TRBJ1-2	CASSYETTGYGYTF
TRBV5-5	16	TRBJ2-4	CASSLAEGEVKNIQYF
TRBV23-1	17	TRBJ2-3	CASSQSPGGTSTDTQYF
TRBV5-1	16	TRBJ1-1	CASSLAASARGTEAFF
TRBV18	15	TRBJ2-1	CASSRLAGVYNEQFF
TRBV7-2	15	TRBJ2-7	CASSLIFAGEYEQYF
TRBV19	16	TRBJ1-5	CASSIGARGNNQPQHF
TRBV29-1	12	TRBJ2-7	CSVGWTGYEQYF
TRBV4-1	16	TRBJ2-1	CASSQVSVTSYNEQFF
TRBV27	18	TRBJ2-6	CASSVLPPGQGGANVLTF
TRBV10-2	13	TRBJ2-3	CASSPAGTDTQYF
TRBV6-5	13	TRBJ1-1	CASHIMGNTEAFF
TRBV4-1	12	TRBJ2-7	CASSHPAGEQYF
TRBV10-3	14	TRBJ1-1	CAISVGTGNTEAFF
TRBV5-1	15	TRBJ2-1	CASSLGTVSYNEQFF
TRBV7-8	17	TRBJ1-5	CASSSSLTGDSNQPQHF
TRBV5-1	15	TRBJ2-3	CASSDLAAAGDTQYF
TRBV25-1	12	TRBJ1-4	CATGPTNEKLFF
TRBV10-3	15	TRBJ2-1	CAISEDGGRGNEQFF
TRBV5-4	16	TRBJ2-7	CASSLGPGGPSYEQYF
TRBV5-6	14	TRBJ1-6	CASSRTGPGSPLHF